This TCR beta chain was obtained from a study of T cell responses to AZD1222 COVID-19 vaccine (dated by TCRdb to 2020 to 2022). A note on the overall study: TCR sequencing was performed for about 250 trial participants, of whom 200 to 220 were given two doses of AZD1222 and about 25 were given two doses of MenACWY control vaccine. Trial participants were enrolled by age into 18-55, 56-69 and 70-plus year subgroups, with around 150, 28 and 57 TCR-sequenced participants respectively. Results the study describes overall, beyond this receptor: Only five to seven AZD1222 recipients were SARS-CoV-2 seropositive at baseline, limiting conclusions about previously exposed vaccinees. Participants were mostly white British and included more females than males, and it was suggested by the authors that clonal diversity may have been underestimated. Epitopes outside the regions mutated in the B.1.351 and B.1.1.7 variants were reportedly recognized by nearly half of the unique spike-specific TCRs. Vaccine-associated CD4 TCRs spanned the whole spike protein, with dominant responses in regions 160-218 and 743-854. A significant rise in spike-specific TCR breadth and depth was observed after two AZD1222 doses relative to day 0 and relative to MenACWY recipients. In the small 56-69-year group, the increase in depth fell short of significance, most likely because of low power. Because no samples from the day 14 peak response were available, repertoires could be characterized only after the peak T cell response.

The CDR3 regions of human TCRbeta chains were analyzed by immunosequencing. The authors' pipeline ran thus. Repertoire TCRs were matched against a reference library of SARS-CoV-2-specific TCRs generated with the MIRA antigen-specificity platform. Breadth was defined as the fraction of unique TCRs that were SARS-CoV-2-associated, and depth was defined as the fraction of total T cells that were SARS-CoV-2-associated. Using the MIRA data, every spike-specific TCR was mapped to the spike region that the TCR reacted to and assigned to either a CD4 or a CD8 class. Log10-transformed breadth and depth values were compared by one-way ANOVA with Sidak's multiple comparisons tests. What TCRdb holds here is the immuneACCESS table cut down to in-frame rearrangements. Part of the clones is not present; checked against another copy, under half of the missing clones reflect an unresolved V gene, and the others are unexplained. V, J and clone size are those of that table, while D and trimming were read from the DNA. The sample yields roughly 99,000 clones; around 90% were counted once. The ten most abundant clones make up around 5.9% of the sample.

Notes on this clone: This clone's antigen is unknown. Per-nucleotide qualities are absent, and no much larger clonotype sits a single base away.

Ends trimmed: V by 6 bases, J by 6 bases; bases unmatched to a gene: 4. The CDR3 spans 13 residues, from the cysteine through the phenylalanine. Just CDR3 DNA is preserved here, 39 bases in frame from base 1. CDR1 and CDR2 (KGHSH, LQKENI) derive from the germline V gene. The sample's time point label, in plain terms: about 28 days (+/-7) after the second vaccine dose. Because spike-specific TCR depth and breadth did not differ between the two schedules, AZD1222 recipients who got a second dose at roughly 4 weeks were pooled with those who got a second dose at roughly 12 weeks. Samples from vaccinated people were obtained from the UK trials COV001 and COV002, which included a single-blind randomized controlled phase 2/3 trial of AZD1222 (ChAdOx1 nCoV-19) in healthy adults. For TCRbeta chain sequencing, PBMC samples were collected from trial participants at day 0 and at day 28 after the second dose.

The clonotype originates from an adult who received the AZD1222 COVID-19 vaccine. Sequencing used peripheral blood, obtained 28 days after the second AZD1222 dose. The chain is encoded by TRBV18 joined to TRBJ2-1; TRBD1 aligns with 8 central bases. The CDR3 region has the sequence CASSGQGRNEQFF. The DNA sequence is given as TGTGCCAGCTCTGGACAGGGCCGCAATGAGCAGTTCTTC.